This note documents a single TCR beta chain sequence. The antigen is not known. This sample is part of a study of shared clonotypes between healthy human individuals. Study observations and caveats: Sampling included only blood; tissue repertoires likely differ.

The assay was carried out at the deep level. In the study's own analysis: Junction-only immunoSEQ data arrived without quality scores, meaning filtering differed. TCRdb's copy holds only in-frame clones and misses some; the assay was immunoSEQ multiplex PCR. Clone size and the V and J calls come from that table; the DNA yielded D and trimming. The sample lists roughly 1,800,000 clones, over 85% occurring once. As defined, naive CD8 cells were CD45RO-negative and positively selected for CCR7, with terminally differentiated effector memory CD45RA+ cells excluded. The donors, healthy adults who were HIV-negative, had experienced no recent acute infections or vaccinations. This receptor was obtained from a man younger than 35 in good health. Material for sequencing was naive CD8+ T cells sorted from blood.

The CDR3: CASSLGPASGDTQYF. The CDR3 DNA sequence: TGTGCCAGCAGTTTAGGGCCGGCTAGCGGAGATACGCAGTATTTT. This chain joins TRBV28 and TRBJ2-3, with 7 bases matching TRBD2. Looked up from germline, CDR1 is MDHEN and CDR2 is SYDVKM. This CDR3 has 15 residues. After removal of 2 bases from V and 5 bases from J, the junction contained 7 bases not matched to a gene.